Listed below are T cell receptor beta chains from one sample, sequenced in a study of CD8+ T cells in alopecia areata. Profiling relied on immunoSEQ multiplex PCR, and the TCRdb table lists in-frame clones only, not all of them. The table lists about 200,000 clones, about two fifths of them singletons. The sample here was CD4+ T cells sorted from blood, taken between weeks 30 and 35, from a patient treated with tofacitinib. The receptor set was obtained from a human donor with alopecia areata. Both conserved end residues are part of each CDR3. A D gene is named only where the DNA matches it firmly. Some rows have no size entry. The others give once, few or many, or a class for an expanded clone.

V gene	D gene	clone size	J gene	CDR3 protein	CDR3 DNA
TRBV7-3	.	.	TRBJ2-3	CASSLQWGRSDTQYF	TGTGCCAGCAGCTTACAATGGGGGCGATCGGATACGCAGTATTTT
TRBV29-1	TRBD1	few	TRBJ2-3	CSGRQGASDTQYF	TGCAGCGGACGACAGGGGGCCTCAGATACGCAGTATTTT
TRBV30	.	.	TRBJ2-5	CAWSVSQETQYF	TGTGCCTGGAGTGTGTCCCAAGAGACCCAGTACTTC
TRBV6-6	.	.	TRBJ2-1	CASSYGGATYEQFF	TGTGCCAGCAGTTACGGGGGGGCCACCTATGAGCAGTTCTTC
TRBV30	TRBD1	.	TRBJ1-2	CAWSRQGINYGYTF	TGTGCCTGGAGCCGACAGGGCATAAACTATGGCTACACCTTC
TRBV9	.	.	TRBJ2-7	CASSVGRGADSYEQYF	TGTGCCAGCAGCGTGGGACGGGGGGCCGACTCCTACGAGCAGTACTTC
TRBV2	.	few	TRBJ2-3	CASNLMIVGDTQYF	TGTGCCAGCAACTTGATGATCGTCGGAGATACGCAGTATTTT
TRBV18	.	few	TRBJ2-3	CASSEGAQGRTDTQYF	TGTGCCAGCTCCGAGGGGGCCCAAGGGAGGACAGATACGCAGTATTTT
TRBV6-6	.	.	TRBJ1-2	CASSWEQSGYTF	TGTGCCAGCAGTTGGGAGCAAAGTGGCTACACCTTC
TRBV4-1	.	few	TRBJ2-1	CASSQPQGQGGNEQFF	TGCGCCAGCAGCCAACCTCAAGGACAGGGAGGGAATGAGCAGTTCTTC
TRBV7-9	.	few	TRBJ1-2	CASSLVLGSSGYTF	TGTGCCAGCAGCTTAGTTCTGGGATCTAGTGGCTACACCTTC
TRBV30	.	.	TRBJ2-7	CAWSVRWDGEQYF	TGTGCCTGGAGTGTAAGGTGGGACGGTGAGCAGTACTTC
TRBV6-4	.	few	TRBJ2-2	CASSGGANTGELFF	TGTGCCAGCAGTGGCGGGGCGAACACCGGGGAGCTGTTTTTT
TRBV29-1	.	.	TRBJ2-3	CSVEVFPTRDTQYF	TGCAGCGTTGAAGTTTTCCCAACTCGTGATACGCAGTATTTT
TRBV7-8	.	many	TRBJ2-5	CASSFGFRDYQETQYF	TGTGCCAGCAGCTTTGGCTTCCGGGACTACCAAGAGACCCAGTACTTC
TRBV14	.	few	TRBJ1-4	CASSQDSREKLFF	TGTGCCAGCAGCCAAGATAGTCGCGAAAAACTGTTTTTT
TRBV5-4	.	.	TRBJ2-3	CASSLKSVTRDTQYF	TGTGCCAGCAGCTTGAAATCCGTAACCCGAGATACGCAGTATTTT
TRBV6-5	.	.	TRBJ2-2	CASSSTGRRTGELFF	TGTGCCAGCAGTTCGACAGGGAGGCGCACCGGGGAGCTGTTTTTT
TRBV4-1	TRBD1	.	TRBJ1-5	CASSPDRDSLNQPQHF	TGCGCCAGCAGCCCAGACCGGGACAGCCTCAATCAGCCCCAGCATTTT
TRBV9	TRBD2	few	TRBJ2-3	CASSAPGTSGRSDTQYF	TGTGCCAGCAGCGCGCCTGGGACTAGCGGTCGGTCAGATACGCAGTATTTT
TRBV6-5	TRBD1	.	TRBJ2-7	CASSLTTGTVHYEQYF	TGTGCCAGCAGTTTGACAACCGGGACAGTACACTACGAGCAGTACTTC
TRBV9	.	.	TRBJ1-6	CASSVSTQYNSPLHF	TGTGCCAGCAGCGTTTCGACACAATATAATTCACCCCTCCACTTT
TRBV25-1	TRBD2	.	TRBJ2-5	CASSESLAGVETQYF	TGTGCCAGCAGTGAATCATTAGCGGGAGTGGAGACCCAGTACTTC
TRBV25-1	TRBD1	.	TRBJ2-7	CASSPTATGGIYEQYF	TGTGCCAGCAGTCCGACCGCGACAGGGGGGATCTACGAGCAGTACTTC
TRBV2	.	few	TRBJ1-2	CASRMDYGYTF	TGTGCCAGCAGAATGGACTATGGCTACACCTTC
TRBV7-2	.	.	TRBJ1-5	CASSWRRSNQPQHF	TGTGCCAGCAGCTGGCGGAGGAGCAATCAGCCCCAGCATTTT
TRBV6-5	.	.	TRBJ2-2	CASSPTTGELFF	TGTGCCAGCAGTCCAACCACCGGGGAGCTGTTTTTT
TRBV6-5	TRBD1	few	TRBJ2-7	CASTRGQGEQYF	TGTGCCAGCACTAGGGGGCAGGGAGAGCAGTACTTC
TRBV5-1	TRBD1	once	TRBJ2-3	CASSTGGTDTQYF	TGCGCCAGCAGTACAGGGGGCACAGATACGCAGTATTTT
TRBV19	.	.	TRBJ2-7	CASSIAGVGSYEQYF	TGTGCCAGTAGTATAGCGGGAGTGGGCTCCTACGAGCAGTACTTC
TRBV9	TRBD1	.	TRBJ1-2	CASSADRADGYTF	TGTGCCAGCAGCGCCGACAGGGCGGATGGCTACACCTTC
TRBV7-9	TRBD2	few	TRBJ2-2	CASSLGPGRTDTGELFF	TGTGCCAGCAGCCTCGGTCCCGGGAGGACCGACACCGGGGAGCTGTTTTTT
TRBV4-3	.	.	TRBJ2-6	CASSQEVGSSGANVLTF	TGCGCCAGCAGCCAAGAAGTGGGCAGCTCTGGGGCCAACGTCCTGACTTTC
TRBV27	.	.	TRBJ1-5	CASSLGVGGNQPQHF	TGTGCCAGCAGTTTAGGGGTTGGAGGCAATCAGCCCCAGCATTTT
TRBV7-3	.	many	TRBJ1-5	CASSLSAGEPQHF	TGTGCCAGCAGCTTATCGGCCGGCGAGCCCCAGCATTTT
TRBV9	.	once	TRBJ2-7	CASSAGTRGGEQYF	TGTGCCAGCAGCGCCGGGACGCGCGGCGGAGAGCAGTACTTC
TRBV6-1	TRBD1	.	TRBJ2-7	CATQGVREQYF	TGTGCCACCCAGGGGGTAAGGGAGCAGTACTTC
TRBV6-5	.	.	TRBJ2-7	CASSATGSTYEQYF	TGTGCCAGCAGTGCCACAGGGTCTACCTACGAGCAGTACTTC
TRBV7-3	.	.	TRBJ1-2	CASSPGPEQGGYTF	TGTGCCAGCAGCCCCGGCCCCGAGCAAGGAGGCTACACCTTC
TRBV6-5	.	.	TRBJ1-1	CASASGFSVTEAFF	TGTGCCAGCGCGTCGGGGTTCTCGGTCACTGAAGCTTTCTTT
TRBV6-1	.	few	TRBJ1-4	CASSELGQHHEKLFF	TGTGCCAGCAGTGAACTGGGGCAGCATCATGAAAAACTGTTTTTT
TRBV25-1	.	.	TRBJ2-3	CASSRDSTDTQYF	TGTGCCAGCAGCCGGGACAGCACAGATACGCAGTATTTT
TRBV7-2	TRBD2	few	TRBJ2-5	CASSNLGGRAGKTQYF	TGTGCCAGCAGCAATCTCGGCGGGAGGGCCGGGAAGACCCAGTACTTC
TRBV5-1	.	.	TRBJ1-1	CASSSAAITEAFF	TGCGCCAGCAGCTCGGCGGCTATCACTGAAGCTTTCTTT
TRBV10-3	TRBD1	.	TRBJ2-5	CAISNHGTGFEGTQYF	TGTGCCATCAGTAACCATGGGACAGGTTTCGAAGGGACCCAGTACTTC
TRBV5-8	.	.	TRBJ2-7	CASSLDSFRDEQYF	TGTGCCAGCAGCTTGGATTCGTTCAGGGACGAGCAGTACTTC
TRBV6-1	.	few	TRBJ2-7	CASIGSEQYF	TGTGCCAGCATCGGAAGCGAGCAGTACTTC
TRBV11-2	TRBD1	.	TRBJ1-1	CASHGLRGRRNTEAFF	TGTGCCAGCCACGGGCTGAGGGGGCGCAGGAACACTGAAGCTTTCTTT
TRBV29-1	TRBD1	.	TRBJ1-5	CSVALGTRQGPLNQPQHF	TGCAGCGTTGCTTTAGGGACCCGACAGGGCCCTTTGAATCAGCCCCAGCATTTT
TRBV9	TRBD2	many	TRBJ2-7	CASSVGLGTSGGATREQYF	TGTGCCAGCAGCGTAGGGTTGGGGACTAGCGGGGGAGCGACGCGGGAGCAGTACTTC
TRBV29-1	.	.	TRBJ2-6	CSVARGTGANVLTF	TGCAGCGTCGCAAGGGGAACTGGGGCCAACGTCCTGACTTTC
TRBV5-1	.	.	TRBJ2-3	CASSLQGSSTDTQYF	TGCGCCAGCAGCCTACAGGGTTCCAGCACAGATACGCAGTATTTT
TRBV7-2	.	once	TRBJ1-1	CASSFRDTEAFF	TGTGCCAGCAGCTTCAGGGACACTGAAGCTTTCTTT